These T cell receptor beta chains were read from a single sample in a study of blood T cell repertoires in COVID-19. The method was immunoSEQ multiplex PCR; TCRdb's version includes in-frame clones alone and lacks a portion of them. This sample yields some 310,000 clones, of which about nine tenths are seen a single time; roughly a tenth belongs to the top ten. The sample taken for sequencing was PBMCs or T cells enriched from blood (not recorded which). These receptors were obtained from a woman younger than 45 who had recovered from COVID-19. Both conserved end residues are part of each CDR3. Each record gives: clone size, D gene, J gene, V gene, CDR3 DNA, CDR3 protein. D genes are given only for firm matches. Size tells how often a clone was seen (once, few, many) or the class of an expanded clone, and some rows leave it out.

size: NA; D: NA; J: TRBJ2-2; V: TRBV28; DNA: TGTGCCAGCATTAACAGGGAGTTCCCCACCGGGGAGCTGTTTTTT; CDR3: CASINREFPTGELFF
size: NA; D: TRBD1; J: TRBJ1-2; V: TRBV20-1; DNA: TGCAGTGCTGTAACAGGGGAAGGCTACACCTTC; CDR3: CSAVTGEGYTF
size: NA; D: TRBD2; J: TRBJ2-1; V: TRBV28; DNA: TGTGCCAGCAGTTTTTGGGCCGGGACTACCTACAATGAGCAGTTCTTC; CDR3: CASSFWAGTTYNEQFF
size: once; D: TRBD1; J: TRBJ1-6; V: TRBV19; DNA: TGTGCCAGTAGTCCTCCCGGACAGGGGCTTTCCTATAATTCACCCCTCCACTTT; CDR3: CASSPPGQGLSYNSPLHF
size: NA; D: TRBD1; J: TRBJ2-7; V: TRBV7-9; DNA: TGTGCCAGCAGCCCTAGACAGGGCTCAACCTACGAGCAGTACTTC; CDR3: CASSPRQGSTYEQYF
size: NA; D: TRBD1; J: TRBJ1-2; V: TRBV5-1; DNA: TGCGCCAGCGCCCGTGGACAGGGCGTTGGCTACACCTTC; CDR3: CASARGQGVGYTF
size: NA; D: NA; J: TRBJ2-2; V: TRBV18; DNA: TGTGCCAGCTCATTCTTAGCGGTTCACGCCGGGGAGCTGTTTTTT; CDR3: CASSFLAVHAGELFF
size: NA; D: NA; J: TRBJ2-7; V: TRBV6-2/TRBV6-3; DNA: TGTGCCAGCAGTTACTCCTGGACACCTAGCTCCTACGAGCAGTACTTC; CDR3: CASSYSWTPSSYEQYF
size: NA; D: NA; J: TRBJ1-5; V: TRBV5-1; DNA: TGCGCCAGCAGCTTGAGCCCCAATCAGCCCCAGCATTTT; CDR3: CASSLSPNQPQHF
size: NA; D: NA; J: TRBJ1-3; V: TRBV2; DNA: TGTGCCAGCAAATGGCAGGGATTATCGGGAAACACCATATATTTT; CDR3: CASKWQGLSGNTIYF
size: once; D: NA; J: TRBJ1-5; V: TRBV19; DNA: TGTGCCAGTAGTTCGCGGACAGTCGGCAATCAGCCCCAGCATTTT; CDR3: CASSSRTVGNQPQHF
size: NA; D: TRBD1; J: TRBJ2-3; V: TRBV6-4; DNA: TGTGCCATCCGAACAGGGGGATTCAGGAGCACAGATACGCAGTATTTT; CDR3: CAIRTGGFRSTDTQYF
size: NA; D: TRBD1; J: TRBJ2-7; V: TRBV2; DNA: TGTGCCAGCAGGGGGACAGGGGGCCACGAGCAGTACTTC; CDR3: CASRGTGGHEQYF
size: once; D: NA; J: TRBJ2-7; V: TRBV5-6; DNA: TGTGCCAGCAGCCGCGGAGGAGGGGGCATTACCTACGAGCAGTACTTC; CDR3: CASSRGGGGITYEQYF
size: NA; D: NA; J: TRBJ2-7; V: TRBV10-3; DNA: TGTGCCATCAGTGTTGATATAGGGGACTACGAGCAGTACTTC; CDR3: CAISVDIGDYEQYF
size: NA; D: TRBD1; J: TRBJ1-1; V: TRBV19; DNA: TGTGCCAGTAGGAGGACAGGGAGGATCACTGAAGCTTTCTTT; CDR3: CASRRTGRITEAFF
size: NA; D: NA; J: TRBJ2-7; V: TRBV2; DNA: TGTGCCAGCAGTGTCAGCGCCTACGAGCAGTACTTC; CDR3: CASSVSAYEQYF
size: NA; D: NA; J: TRBJ1-2; V: TRBV10-3; DNA: TGTGCCATCAGTGAGGCCAACGGGGATAACTATGGCTACACCTTC; CDR3: CAISEANGDNYGYTF
size: NA; D: TRBD1; J: TRBJ1-5; V: TRBV19; DNA: TGTGCCAGTAGTATAGATCACGACAGGGGCAATCAGCCCCAGCATTTT; CDR3: CASSIDHDRGNQPQHF
size: NA; D: NA; J: TRBJ2-5; V: TRBV7-9; DNA: TGTGCCAGCAGCCCGCATGAGGCCCGAGAGACCCAGTACTTC; CDR3: CASSPHEARETQYF
size: once; D: NA; J: TRBJ1-3; V: TRBV5-1; DNA: TGCGCCAGCAGCCAAGTATCGGGGGGAAACACCATATATTTT; CDR3: CASSQVSGGNTIYF
size: NA; D: TRBD1; J: TRBJ1-3; V: TRBV7-2; DNA: TGTGCCAGCAGCTTATTAATCCGGGACAGGGGGCTTGGTGGAAACACCATATATTTT; CDR3: CASSLLIRDRGLGGNTIYF
size: NA; D: NA; J: TRBJ1-5; V: TRBV30; DNA: TGTGCCTGGTCGCCAGGGGACGGCAATCAGCCCCAGCATTTT; CDR3: CAWSPGDGNQPQHF
size: NA; D: TRBD1; J: TRBJ1-2; V: TRBV10-3; DNA: TGTGCCATCACCAGAGGGGGGACAGGCACTCAACCGCGCTATGGCTACACCTTC; CDR3: CAITRGGTGTQPRYGYTF
size: NA; D: NA; J: TRBJ2-3; V: TRBV6-5; DNA: TGTGCCAGCAGCAACAAGGGGAGCACAGATACGCAGTATTTT; CDR3: CASSNKGSTDTQYF
size: once; D: TRBD1; J: TRBJ2-7; V: TRBV12-3/TRBV12-4; DNA: TGTGCCAGCAGTCTAGACAGGGTAGAGCAGTACTTC; CDR3: CASSLDRVEQYF
size: once; D: NA; J: TRBJ1-5; V: TRBV6-2/TRBV6-3; DNA: TGTGCCAGCAGTTACTACAGCGGGGGGGTCCAGCCCCAGCATTTT; CDR3: CASSYYSGGVQPQHF
size: NA; D: TRBD2; J: TRBJ2-1; V: TRBV30; DNA: TGTGCCTGGTCTCCCGGGAGGGTGCAGTTCTTC; CDR3: CAWSPGRVQFF
size: NA; D: NA; J: TRBJ2-6; V: TRBV4-2; DNA: TGTGCCAGCAGCCATGCACAGGGGGGGAGTGGGGCCAACGTCCTGACTTTC; CDR3: CASSHAQGGSGANVLTF
size: NA; D: NA; J: TRBJ1-1; V: TRBV27; DNA: TGTGCCAGCAGTTTATCGAGGAACACTGAAGCTTTCTTT; CDR3: CASSLSRNTEAFF
size: NA; D: TRBD1; J: TRBJ2-2; V: TRBV6-4; DNA: TGTGCCAGCAGTGAAGGGGGACAGTCCACCGGGGAGCTGTTTTTT; CDR3: CASSEGGQSTGELFF
size: NA; D: NA; J: TRBJ2-1; V: TRBV19; DNA: TGTGCCAGTAGTGGACTGAGCTCCTACAATGAGCAGTTCTTC; CDR3: CASSGLSSYNEQFF
size: NA; D: TRBD2; J: TRBJ2-5; V: TRBV28; DNA: TGTGCCAGCAGCGACTGGACTAGCGGGAGTTCGGATGAAGAGACCCAGTACTTC; CDR3: CASSDWTSGSSDEETQYF
size: NA; D: TRBD1; J: TRBJ2-1; V: TRBV6-4; DNA: TGTGCCAGCAGCCTACACAGGGGCGCGTTCTATGAGCAGTTCTTC; CDR3: CASSLHRGAFYEQFF
size: once; D: TRBD1; J: TRBJ2-1; V: TRBV10-3; DNA: TGTGCCATCAGTGAGCCGGGACAGGGTTACGACCAGTTCTTC; CDR3: CAISEPGQGYDQFF
size: few; D: NA; J: TRBJ2-7; V: TRBV28; DNA: TGTGCCAGCAGTTTATGGGCGGGCGAGCAGTACTTC; CDR3: CASSLWAGEQYF
size: NA; D: TRBD1; J: TRBJ1-1; V: TRBV29-1; DNA: TGCAGCGTTGAAGAAGACAGGGAAGACACTGAAGCTTTCTTT; CDR3: CSVEEDREDTEAFF
size: NA; D: TRBD1; J: TRBJ1-2; V: TRBV4-1; DNA: TGCGCCAGCAGCCAGGTCCAACAAAAGACAGGGAGTGGCTACACCTTC; CDR3: CASSQVQQKTGSGYTF
size: NA; D: NA; J: TRBJ2-7; V: TRBV14; DNA: TGTGCCAGCAGCCCCCGTTGGTTTCGGGAGCAGTACTTC; CDR3: CASSPRWFREQYF
size: many; D: TRBD1; J: TRBJ2-2; V: TRBV27; DNA: TGTGCCAGCAGTTCCGGGACAGGGGTCGGCACCGGGGAGCTGTTTTTT; CDR3: CASSSGTGVGTGELFF
size: NA; D: NA; J: TRBJ2-1; V: TRBV6-5; DNA: TGTGCCGCCCGGGATAACTCCTACAATGAGCAGTTCTTC; CDR3: CAARDNSYNEQFF
size: NA; D: NA; J: TRBJ1-1; V: TRBV5-8; DNA: TGTGCCAGCAGCTGGACAGAGAACACTGAAGCTTTCTTT; CDR3: CASSWTENTEAFF
size: NA; D: NA; J: TRBJ2-7; V: TRBV28; DNA: TGTGCCAGCAGTTACGGGGGACTGACTTACGAGCAGTACTTC; CDR3: CASSYGGLTYEQYF
size: NA; D: NA; J: TRBJ1-3; V: TRBV30; DNA: TGTGCCTGCTATGACAACTACTCAGGGAAATACTCTGGAAACACCATATATTTT; CDR3: CACYDNYSGKYSGNTIYF
size: NA; D: TRBD1; J: TRBJ1-1; V: TRBV6-2/TRBV6-3; DNA: TGTGCCAGCAGCTCCCCGGGACAGGGGTTTATTGGCACTGAAGCTTTCTTT; CDR3: CASSSPGQGFIGTEAFF
size: NA; D: NA; J: TRBJ1-2; V: TRBV4-1; DNA: TGCGCCAGCAGCCAAGGTGGCCTCGGGGACTATGGCTACACCTTC; CDR3: CASSQGGLGDYGYTF
size: NA; D: NA; J: TRBJ1-2; V: TRBV27; DNA: TGTGCCAGCAGTTTAAGGGGGAAGGACTATGGCTACACCTTC; CDR3: CASSLRGKDYGYTF
size: NA; D: NA; J: TRBJ1-5; V: TRBV27; DNA: TGTGCCAGCAGCTACCGGGACAAAAGTCTACCCCAGCATTTT; CDR3: CASSYRDKSLPQHF
size: NA; D: NA; J: TRBJ1-3; V: TRBV4-2; DNA: TGTGCCAGCAGCCAAGAGTTTGCGTCGCGGCGAAACACCATATATTTT; CDR3: CASSQEFASRRNTIYF
size: NA; D: NA; J: TRBJ1-1; V: TRBV5-4; DNA: TGTGCCAGCAGCTTGATGGGGGGGAGCAGATTCTTT; CDR3: CASSLMGGSRFF
size: NA; D: NA; J: TRBJ2-7; V: TRBV2; DNA: TGTGCCACCTCGAGGGAGTACGAGCAGTACTTC; CDR3: CATSREYEQYF
size: NA; D: NA; J: TRBJ2-1; V: TRBV13; DNA: TGTGCCAGCAGCTCGGGGATGGGGTCCTACAATGAGCAGTTCTTC; CDR3: CASSSGMGSYNEQFF
size: NA; D: NA; J: TRBJ2-7; V: TRBV5-4; DNA: TGTGCCAGCAGCTTGGCGGGGAATATCTACGAGCAGTACTTC; CDR3: CASSLAGNIYEQYF
size: NA; D: NA; J: TRBJ1-5; V: TRBV18; DNA: TGTGCCAGCTCACCTTCTGGGCAGAACAATCAGCCCCAGCATTTT; CDR3: CASSPSGQNNQPQHF